One sample yielded the 10 T cell receptor beta chains listed below, sequenced in a study of blood T cell repertoires in COVID-19. The data were produced by immunoSEQ multiplex PCR, yet TCRdb's version contains in-frame clones alone and is incomplete. The sample consists of about 190,000 clones, around 84% of them appearing once. Sequenced sample: peripheral blood. These receptors were obtained from a man younger than 45 with active or convalescent COVID-19.

The chain recombines TRBV28 with TRBJ2-1; the D gene is possibly TRBD2 (6 bases). Germline V gives CDR1 MDHEN, CDR2 SYDVKM. The CDR3 is made up of 15 amino acids. V lost 10 bases to trimming and J lost 2 bases, with 18 bases between them. CDR3 in DNA: TGTGCCACCCGGGGGTCGGGGCCTGCCTACAATGAGCAGTTCTTC. Encoded protein: CATRGSGPAYNEQFF.

The sample holds a few counts of this clone. The CDR3 DNA is TGTGCCAGCAGCTTGTATTACGAGCAGTACTTC. It codes for CASSLYYEQYF. The V and J genes are TRBV11-2 and TRBJ2-7; D unresolved. Trimming left V 3 bases short and J 4 bases short, with 4 bases between. Germline-derived CDR1 and CDR2 are SGHAT and FQNNGV. CDR3 length: 11 amino acids.

In its sample, this clone was seen a few times. The chain joins TRBV4-1 to TRBJ2-7; 7 nucleotides agree with TRBD1. Per germline, CDR1 MGHRA and CDR2 YSYEKL. CDR3 length: 16 amino acids. J was trimmed by 2 bases and V by 0 bases; bases with no gene match: 7. DNA of the CDR3: TGCGCCAGCAGCCAAGAAGGAAGGGACAGAGCCTACGAGCAGTACTTC. Amino acids: CASSQEGRDRAYEQYF.

This chain uses TRBV14 with TRBJ2-1; D gene unclear. CDR1 SGHDN and CDR2 FVKESK come from the germline V gene. V was shortened by 2 bases and J by 2 bases, with 13 bases between the two germline ends. There are 16 residues in the CDR3. The CDR3, as DNA: TGTGCCAGCAGCCAACTAACGGGTAAGACCTACAATGAGCAGTTCTTC. As protein: CASSQLTGKTYNEQFF.

The chain carries TRBV6-6 and TRBJ2-4; possible D gene TRBD1, 6 bases. Trimming stripped 0 bases from V and 7 bases from J, with 16 bases between. This CDR3 spans 16 amino acids. Germline V gene sequence: CDR1 MNHNY, CDR2 SVGAGI (reference sequence). CDR3 in amino acids: CASSYSTGPRGNIQYF. As DNA, the CDR3 is TGTGCCAGCAGTTACTCGACTGGTCCAAGGGGGAACATTCAGTACTTC.

This rearrangement joins TRBV18 to TRBJ2-7, with 9 bases lining up with TRBD2. Germline assignment: CDR1 KGHSH and CDR2 LQKENI. The CDR3 covers 15 residues. V lost 0 bases to trimming and J lost 5 bases; unmatched junction nucleotides: 5. The CDR3 DNA sequence: TGTGCCAGCTCACCACCGGGACTAGCTCGGAACGAGCAGTACTTC. Encoded protein: CASSPPGLARNEQYF.

This sequence joins TRBV7-9 and TRBJ1-1; 7 nucleotides agree with TRBD1. CDR1 and CDR2 (germline): SEHNR, FQNEAQ (reference sequence). The CDR3 is 14 residues long. The V and J ends lost 2 bases and 8 bases, in that order; junction bases with no gene match: 8. CDR3 residues: CASSLPDRAEEAFF. CDR3 DNA sequence: TGTGCCAGCAGCTTACCCGACAGGGCCGAAGAAGCTTTCTTT.

The V and J genes are TRBV27 and TRBJ2-7; tentatively, D is TRBD2 (5 bases). There are 13 residues in the CDR3. CDR1 and CDR2 from the germline V gene are MNHEY and SMNVEV (reference sequence). V was cut by 3 bases and J by 5 bases, with 11 bases left in between. For the CDR3, the DNA is TGTGCCAGCAGTTTGTTGACGACTAACGAGCAGTACTTC. The encoded protein is CASSLLTTNEQYF.

The CDR3, as DNA: TGTGCCATCAGTGAGTCTTACGGCGGGGACTCTGGAAACACCATATATTTT. Protein product: CAISESYGGDSGNTIYF. This chain connects TRBV10-3 to TRBJ1-3; the D is unclear. Germline V gene lookup returns CDR1 ENHRY and CDR2 SYGVKD. There are 17 residues in the CDR3. V was pared by 0 bases and J by 0 bases, with 12 bases between.

The V call is TRBV24-1, the J call TRBJ1-1; D gene unclear. CDR3 length: 13 amino acids. CDR1 and CDR2 (germline): KGHDR, SFDVKD. V shed 8 bases and J shed 2 bases, with 11 bases lying between them. The CDR3 loop is CATNDSPNTEAFF. The CDR3 DNA is TGTGCCACCAACGACTCCCCCAACACTGAAGCTTTCTTT.